These 19 T cell receptor delta chains were all obtained from the same sample, sequenced in a study of gamma-delta chains in newborns, infants, children. TCRdb re-called clones from the reads using CATT. The sample records more than 4,500 delta-chain clones, around 2.5% being singletons. The sample was blood. The receptors stem from a child who was a newborn, infant or young child, either healthy, febrile or measles-vaccinated (not recorded which).

This clone was seen a few times. V usage is TRDV2 and J usage is TRDJ3, with TRDD3 matching 8 bases. Per the germline V gene, CDR1 is GEAIGNYY and CDR2 is EKD. This CDR3 has 20 amino acids. J was trimmed by 0 bases and V by 0 bases; bases with no gene match: 9. CDR3 DNA sequence: TGTGCCTGTGACACCCTACTGGGGGCCCATCGCTCCTGGGACACCCGACAGATGTTTTTC. Its protein is CACDTLLGAHRSWDTRQMFF.

This clone was counted between two and nine times. The CDR3 nucleotides are TGTGCCTGTGACCCCCGGTACTGGGGGATGACCTACACCGATAAACTCATCTTT. Its translation is CACDPRYWGMTYTDKLIF. V usage is TRDV2 and J usage is TRDJ1; 10 bases line up with TRDD3. Germline V gene sequence: CDR1 GEAIGNYY, CDR2 EKD. The CDR3 sequence is 18 residues long. V lost 3 bases to trimming and J lost 0 bases; unmatched junction nucleotides: 12.

J is TRDJ2 and V is TRDV2; 13 nucleotides align to TRDD3. Germline CDR1 and CDR2: GEAIGNYY and EKD. The CDR3 is 15 amino acids. J lost 7 bases, V lost 1 base, and 2 bases had no gene match. The CDR3 here is CACDTLGDTRAQLFF. The CDR3 coding sequence is TGTGCCTGTGACACACTGGGGGATACGAGAGCACAACTCTTCTTT.

The gene calls are TRDV2 and TRDJ1; 9 bases are a match to TRDD3. Germline V lookup: CDR1 GEAIGNYY, CDR2 EKD. Trimming took 1 base from V and 0 from J; bases not matched to a gene: 5. The CDR3 has 16 amino acids. For the CDR3, the DNA is TGTGCCTGTGACACACTGGGGGAAATGCACACCGATAAACTCATCTTT. Its protein product is CACDTLGEMHTDKLIF.

This clone was observed a few times. Germline and junction disagree at one end, which may indicate a read error. Other nucleotide sequences from this sample produce the same CDR3. The J gene is TRDJ3, the V gene TRDV2; 9 positions agree with TRDD3. CDR1 GEAIGNYY and CDR2 EKD come from the germline V gene. This CDR3 contains 17 residues. The CDR3, as DNA: TGTGCCTGTGACAATACTGGGGGACCCTGGGACACTCGACAGATGTTTTTC. This encodes CACDNTGGPWDTRQMFF.

As to this clone: A read error may be the cause here, since a much bigger clone is one base away. This chain connects TRDV2 to TRDJ2; D is possibly TRDD3 (6 bases). Looked up from germline, CDR1 is GEAIGNYY and CDR2 is EKD. The V and J ends lost 2 bases and 3 bases respectively, with 12 bases between them. The CDR3 length is 15 residues. The CDR3 sequence: CACDILRDMTAQLFF. In DNA, the CDR3 is TGTGCCTGTGACATACTGAGGGATATGACAGCACAACTCTTCTTT.

This clone was observed a handful of times. The same CDR3 is also encoded by other DNA sequences in this sample. The chain employs TRDV2 and TRDJ2; 9 nucleotides align to TRDD3. The CDR3 is 14 amino acids. The germline gives CDR1 GEAIGNYY, CDR2 EKD. Losses at the gene ends were 1 base for V and 5 bases for J; bases not matched to a gene: 1. CDR3 sequence (DNA): TGTGCCTGTGACACTCTGGGGGATACAGCACAACTCTTCTTT. This sequence encodes CACDTLGDTAQLFF.

This clone is labeled as medium-sized. The identical CDR3 is also encoded by other nucleotide sequences in the sample. V and J are TRDV2 and TRDJ1; 13 nucleotides agree with TRDD3. Germline lookup yields CDR1 GEAIGNYY and CDR2 EKD. After removal of 3 bases from V and 1 base from J, the junction contained 1 base not matched to a gene. The CDR3 runs to 15 residues. CDR3: CACDYWGIRTDKLIF. The CDR3 nucleotides are TGTGCCTGTGACTACTGGGGGATACGCACCGATAAACTCATCTTT.

This clone was seen more than once but under ten times. This sequence joins TRDV2 and TRDJ1, with 7 bases identical to TRDD3. Germline-derived CDR1 and CDR2 are GEAIGNYY and EKD. V lost 2 bases to trimming and J lost 2 bases; unmatched junction nucleotides: 4. The CDR3 totals 14 residues. CDR3 nucleotide sequence: TGTGCCTGTGACAATGAGGGGATAACCGATAAACTCATCTTT. As protein: CACDNEGITDKLIF.

This clone ranks as large. The chain couples TRDV2 to TRDJ2; 11 bases align to TRDD3. Trimming cost V 2 bases and J 3 bases; bases outside gene matches: 1. Germline CDR1 GEAIGNYY, CDR2 EKD. The CDR3 length is 15 residues. The CDR3 protein is CACDILGDMTAQLFF. The DNA for the CDR3 is TGTGCCTGTGACATACTGGGGGATATGACAGCACAACTCTTCTTT.

V is TRDV1 and J is TRDJ2; TRDD3 is a possible D gene (6 bases). TCRdb carries no J gene annotation; the J gene was assigned here by matching the DNA with germline. The germline V and J ends were trimmed by 1 base and 4 bases, with 22 bases remaining between them. The CDR3 runs to 19 residues. Per germline, CDR1 TSWWSYY and CDR2 QGS. CDR3 region: CALGERRVGATFTTAQLFF. In DNA, the CDR3 is TGTGCTCTTGGGGAACGAAGGGTGGGGGCCACTTTTACGACAGCACAACTCTTCTTT.

The chain has TRDV2 and TRDJ3; 8 nucleotides agree with TRDD3. Germline V gene sequence: CDR1 GEAIGNYY, CDR2 EKD. The J segment lost 0 bases and the V segment lost 6 bases, leaving 15 bases of the junction unmatched. The CDR3 runs to 20 residues. CDR3 amino acids: CACFSTGGPHPSWDTRQMFF. The CDR3, as DNA: TGTGCCTGTTTTAGTACTGGGGGCCCACACCCCTCCTGGGACACCCGACAGATGTTTTTC.

The chain joins TRDV1 to TRDJ1, with D perhaps matching TRDD2 (5 bases). CDR1 is TSWWSYY, CDR2 QGS, per germline. The CDR3 is 18 residues long. The germline V and J ends were trimmed by 7 bases and 0 bases, with 24 bases remaining between them. The CDR3 nucleotides are TGTGCTCTTGCGTCCCTTCGTCGGCTTGAGATCTACACCGATAAACTCATCTTT. This codes for CALASLRRLEIYTDKLIF.

This chain links TRDV2 with TRDJ3, with D maybe TRDD3 (5 bases). This CDR3 contains 19 residues. The germline V and J ends were trimmed by 0 bases and 0 bases, with 14 bases remaining between them. The germline gives CDR1 GEAIGNYY, CDR2 EKD. CDR3: CACDTVRGVSSWDTRQMFF. The CDR3 DNA sequence: TGTGCCTGTGACACCGTTAGGGGGGTGAGCTCCTGGGACACCCGACAGATGTTTTTC.

This chain connects TRDV2 to TRDJ3; the match to TRDD3 covers 10 bases. Losses at the gene ends were 2 bases for V and 0 bases for J; bases not matched to a gene: 9. Germline-derived CDR1 and CDR2 are GEAIGNYY and EKD. CDR3 size: 20 residues. CDR3 protein: CACDKVLGDPSSWDTRQMFF. The CDR3 DNA follows: TGTGCCTGTGACAAAGTACTGGGGGATCCTAGCTCCTGGGACACCCGACAGATGTTTTTC.

As to this clone: The junction and the germline gene differ at one end; a read error may be behind it. Written as DNA, the CDR3 is TGTGCCTGTGACACGGGATCCTGGGACACCCGACAGGTGTTTTTC. Residues: CACDTGSWDTRQVFF. The J gene is TRDJ3, the V gene TRDV2, with a tentative D call TRDD3 (5 bases). CDR1 is GEAIGNYY and CDR2 is EKD in the germline V gene. The CDR3 is 15 residues long.

As for this clone: The sample has other DNA sequences that encode this CDR3 too. This sequence joins TRDV2 and TRDJ3; 9 bases line up with TRDD3. Looked up from germline, CDR1 is GEAIGNYY and CDR2 is EKD. The ends lost 2 bases at V and 0 bases at J; junction bases unmatched: 7. The CDR3 contains 19 residues. The CDR3 coding sequence is TGTGCCTGTGACAGTACTGGGGGACCGAGCTCCTGGGACACCCGACAGATGTTTTTC. This codes for CACDSTGGPSSWDTRQMFF.

The chain has TRDV2 and TRDJ3; TRDD3 aligns across 10 bases. The CDR3 length is 18 residues. Germline CDR1 and CDR2: GEAIGNYY and EKD. Trimming cost V 3 bases and J 0 bases; bases outside gene matches: 4. DNA of the CDR3: TGTGCCTGTGACTGGGGGATACCGAGCTCCTGGGACACCCGACAGATGTTTTTC. As protein: CACDWGIPSSWDTRQMFF.

Notes on this clone: In the same sample, other DNA sequences code for this CDR3. This rearrangement joins TRDV2 to TRDJ3; 12 bases are shared with TRDD3. Germline-derived CDR1 and CDR2 are GEAIGNYY and EKD. Trimming cost V 0 bases and J 0 bases; bases outside gene matches: 5. This CDR3 is built from 20 residues. CDR3 region: CACDTLLGDTSSWDTRQMFF. The DNA of the CDR3 is TGTGCCTGTGACACCTTACTGGGGGATACCTCCTCCTGGGACACCCGACAGATGTTTTTC.